This is a list of T cell receptor beta chains from one sample in a study of HIV-infected patients and healthy controls. MiXCR was run by TCRdb on the 5' RACE reads, yielding one entry per CDR3 protein. The sample lists around 62,000 distinct CDR3 sequences, approximately 21% seen once, with 1.1% to 1.5% in the top ten. Sequencing was performed on CD4+ T cells from blood. The receptors come from a human donor in good health. The CDR3 runs from the conserved cysteine through the conserved F or W. The order of the fields is V gene, J gene, D gene, clone size, CDR3 DNA, CDR3 protein. The D gene is left open where the match is weak. Clone size appears in some rows only: once, few, many, or a class for an expanded clone.

V gene: TRBV20-1
J gene: TRBJ2-3
D gene: -
clone size: many
CDR3 DNA: TGCAGTGCTACCTCCAGGAGAGCTAGCACAGATACGCAGTATTTT
CDR3 protein: CSATSRRASTDTQYF

V gene: TRBV12-3/TRBV12-4
J gene: TRBJ1-1
D gene: -
clone size: -
CDR3 DNA: TGTGCCAGCAGCGGGGGCAGAGAAGCTTTCTTT
CDR3 protein: CASSGGREAFF

V gene: TRBV6-5
J gene: TRBJ2-7
D gene: -
clone size: -
CDR3 DNA: TGTGCCAGCAGCCACCACAGGGTGAGGGAGCAGTACTTC
CDR3 protein: CASSHHRVREQYF

V gene: TRBV18
J gene: TRBJ2-7
D gene: -
clone size: few
CDR3 DNA: TGTGCCAGCTCAGCCGGGACCGGGGGCGACGAGCAGTACTTC
CDR3 protein: CASSAGTGGDEQYF

V gene: TRBV7-9
J gene: TRBJ1-4
D gene: -
clone size: many
CDR3 DNA: TGTGCCAGCAGCTTGCTTACAGCTAATGAAAAACTGTTTTTT
CDR3 protein: CASSLLTANEKLFF

V gene: TRBV7-6
J gene: TRBJ2-5
D gene: -
clone size: many
CDR3 DNA: TGTGCCAGCAGCGGAGGGCTCAAAGAGACCCAGTACTTC
CDR3 protein: CASSGGLKETQYF

V gene: TRBV5-4
J gene: TRBJ2-3
D gene: TRBD1
clone size: -
CDR3 DNA: TGTGCCAGCAGCCAGGACAGGGGGGGCACAGATACGCAGTATTTT
CDR3 protein: CASSQDRGGTDTQYF

V gene: TRBV11-1
J gene: TRBJ2-1
D gene: -
clone size: many
CDR3 DNA: TGTGCCAGCAGCCTGGACAGATACAATGAGCAGTTCTTC
CDR3 protein: CASSLDRYNEQFF

V gene: TRBV20-1
J gene: TRBJ2-3
D gene: TRBD2
clone size: many
CDR3 DNA: TGCAGTGCTAGAGCGTCTAGCGGGAGGGTAGATACGCAGTATTTT
CDR3 protein: CSARASSGRVDTQYF

V gene: TRBV14
J gene: TRBJ2-3
D gene: -
clone size: -
CDR3 DNA: TGTGCCAGCAGCCACGGTTGGGGGATGAGCACAGATACGCAGTATTTT
CDR3 protein: CASSHGWGMSTDTQYF

V gene: TRBV18
J gene: TRBJ2-7
D gene: -
clone size: few
CDR3 DNA: TGTGCCAGCTCCCACGGACCGGCCCCCTACGAGCAGTACTTC
CDR3 protein: CASSHGPAPYEQYF

V gene: TRBV5-1
J gene: TRBJ2-5
D gene: -
clone size: -
CDR3 DNA: TGCGCCAGCAGCTCCCTGGGGGGCGGAGAGACCCAGTACTTC
CDR3 protein: CASSSLGGGETQYF

V gene: TRBV12-3/TRBV12-4
J gene: TRBJ2-1
D gene: TRBD1
clone size: many
CDR3 DNA: TGTGCCAGCAGTTTAGAGGGACAGGGGGGAAATGAGCAGTTCTTC
CDR3 protein: CASSLEGQGGNEQFF

V gene: TRBV27
J gene: TRBJ2-5
D gene: -
clone size: -
CDR3 DNA: TGTGCCAGCAGCCCCCGGCCCGACAGCCGGTCAGAGACCCAGTACTTC
CDR3 protein: CASSPRPDSRSETQYF

V gene: TRBV7-9
J gene: TRBJ1-1
D gene: -
clone size: few
CDR3 DNA: TGTGCCAGCAGCAAGGACCCGAACACTGAAGCTTTCTTT
CDR3 protein: CASSKDPNTEAFF

V gene: TRBV20-1
J gene: TRBJ2-1
D gene: TRBD1
clone size: few
CDR3 DNA: TGCAGTGCTAGAGGACAGGGGGCCGGTGGCGGGGTCAATGAGCAGTTCTTC
CDR3 protein: CSARGQGAGGGVNEQFF

V gene: TRBV27
J gene: TRBJ2-5
D gene: -
clone size: -
CDR3 DNA: TGTGCCAGCAGTCCCACACTAGGTTTCTTTCGAGAGACCCAGTACTTC
CDR3 protein: CASSPTLGFFRETQYF

V gene: TRBV6-1
J gene: TRBJ2-1
D gene: TRBD2
clone size: few
CDR3 DNA: TGTGCCAGCTTCCTTAGCGGGAGGGCCTTGTATGAGCAGTTCTTC
CDR3 protein: CASFLSGRALYEQFF

V gene: TRBV29-1
J gene: TRBJ1-3
D gene: -
clone size: -
CDR3 DNA: TGCAGCGTTGAGGGGGGGAGCTCTGGAAACACCATATATTTT
CDR3 protein: CSVEGGSSGNTIYF

V gene: TRBV11-2
J gene: TRBJ1-5
D gene: -
clone size: many
CDR3 DNA: TGTGCCAGCAGCTTAGGACTCGGTCAGCCCCAGCATTTT
CDR3 protein: CASSLGLGQPQHF

V gene: TRBV9
J gene: TRBJ1-1
D gene: -
clone size: few
CDR3 DNA: TGTGCCAGCAGCAAACAGGGCCCGGACACTGAAGCTTTCTTT
CDR3 protein: CASSKQGPDTEAFF

V gene: TRBV28
J gene: TRBJ1-2
D gene: -
clone size: few
CDR3 DNA: TGTGCCAGCAGTTTCGGAATAAAAACCAATGGCTACACCTTC
CDR3 protein: CASSFGIKTNGYTF

V gene: TRBV11-2
J gene: TRBJ1-2
D gene: -
clone size: -
CDR3 DNA: TGTGCCAGCAGCTTAGTGACAGGCACAGCTAACTATGGCTACACCTTC
CDR3 protein: CASSLVTGTANYGYTF

V gene: TRBV9
J gene: TRBJ1-1
D gene: TRBD1
clone size: many
CDR3 DNA: TGTGCCAGCAGCGAGGACAGGACCACTGAAGCTTTCTTT
CDR3 protein: CASSEDRTTEAFF

V gene: TRBV5-3
J gene: TRBJ1-5
D gene: -
clone size: many
CDR3 DNA: TGTGCCAGAAGCTTGGATACATCAAGCAATCAGCCCCAGCATTTT
CDR3 protein: CARSLDTSSNQPQHF

V gene: TRBV6-2/TRBV6-3
J gene: TRBJ2-2
D gene: TRBD2
clone size: -
CDR3 DNA: TGTGCCAGCAGCCCTGGGACTAGCGGGGTAACCGGGGAGCTGTTTTTT
CDR3 protein: CASSPGTSGVTGELFF

V gene: TRBV3-1
J gene: TRBJ2-7
D gene: -
clone size: -
CDR3 DNA: TGTGCCAGCAGCCCGAGGACAGCGAGATACGAGCAGTACTTC
CDR3 protein: CASSPRTARYEQYF

V gene: TRBV7-9
J gene: TRBJ2-2
D gene: -
clone size: few
CDR3 DNA: TGTGCCAGCAGCCCGTGGACAGCCGGGGAGCTGTTTTTT
CDR3 protein: CASSPWTAGELFF

V gene: TRBV18
J gene: TRBJ2-1
D gene: TRBD1
clone size: few
CDR3 DNA: TGTGCCAGCTCACCAGGAGGACAGGGCTCCTACAATGAGCAGTTCTTC
CDR3 protein: CASSPGGQGSYNEQFF

V gene: TRBV5-1
J gene: TRBJ2-1
D gene: TRBD2
clone size: -
CDR3 DNA: TGCGCCAGCACCCGGACTAGCGGATTTAACAATGAGCAGTTCTTC
CDR3 protein: CASTRTSGFNNEQFF

V gene: TRBV12-3/TRBV12-4
J gene: TRBJ2-1
D gene: -
clone size: few
CDR3 DNA: TGTGCCAGCAGAACGGACGACAATGAGCAGTTCTTC
CDR3 protein: CASRTDDNEQFF

V gene: TRBV29-1
J gene: TRBJ1-5
D gene: TRBD1
clone size: few
CDR3 DNA: TGCAGCGTTGCGGACAGGGTGGGTAATCAGCCCCAGCATTTT
CDR3 protein: CSVADRVGNQPQHF

V gene: TRBV20-1
J gene: TRBJ2-3
D gene: -
clone size: many
CDR3 DNA: TGCAGTGCCTTTAAGGCAGATACGCAGTATTTT
CDR3 protein: CSAFKADTQYF

V gene: TRBV30
J gene: TRBJ2-2
D gene: TRBD1
clone size: many
CDR3 DNA: TGTGCCTGGACCCCGAACAGGGGGGCGGACACCGGGGAGCTGTTTTTT
CDR3 protein: CAWTPNRGADTGELFF

V gene: TRBV11-2
J gene: TRBJ2-7
D gene: -
clone size: few
CDR3 DNA: TGTGCCAGCAGCTTCATCTATGTCCCCTCGTACGAGCAGTACTTC
CDR3 protein: CASSFIYVPSYEQYF

V gene: TRBV20-1
J gene: TRBJ1-1
D gene: TRBD1
clone size: -
CDR3 DNA: TGCAGTGCTAGAGAAGGGACAGAGCTTGAAGCTTTCTTT
CDR3 protein: CSAREGTELEAFF

V gene: TRBV25-1
J gene: TRBJ1-3
D gene: -
clone size: many
CDR3 DNA: TGTGCCAGCAGTGAAGGGATCGCGGCCAGTGGAAACACCATATATTTT
CDR3 protein: CASSEGIAASGNTIYF

V gene: TRBV3-1
J gene: TRBJ2-1
D gene: TRBD2
clone size: many
CDR3 DNA: TGTGCCAGCAGCCAAACTAGCGGGAGGGATGTTAATGAGCAGTTCTTC
CDR3 protein: CASSQTSGRDVNEQFF

V gene: TRBV4-2
J gene: TRBJ1-6
D gene: TRBD1
clone size: once
CDR3 DNA: TGTGCCAGCAGTCGGACAGGGGATTCACCCCTCCAATTT
CDR3 protein: CASSRTGDSPLQF

V gene: TRBV29-1
J gene: TRBJ1-2
D gene: TRBD1
clone size: -
CDR3 DNA: TGCAGCGTTGTCCCGGGACAGGGTCCAGGCTATGGCTACACCTTC
CDR3 protein: CSVVPGQGPGYGYTF

V gene: TRBV5-5
J gene: TRBJ1-4
D gene: TRBD1
clone size: -
CDR3 DNA: TGTGCCAGCAGCTTCAGGACAGGGGGCGTTGGGGATGAAAAACTGTTTTTT
CDR3 protein: CASSFRTGGVGDEKLFF

V gene: TRBV30
J gene: TRBJ1-3
D gene: -
clone size: -
CDR3 DNA: TGTGCCTGGAGTGGAACGTTTCCTGGAAACACCATATATTTT
CDR3 protein: CAWSGTFPGNTIYF

V gene: TRBV29-1
J gene: TRBJ1-1
D gene: TRBD1
clone size: many
CDR3 DNA: TGCAGCGGCCTCCGGGACAGGGACACTGAAGCTTTCTTT
CDR3 protein: CSGLRDRDTEAFF

V gene: TRBV20-1
J gene: TRBJ2-5
D gene: TRBD2
clone size: few
CDR3 DNA: TGCAGTGCTAGGTTAGCGGGGCCCCAAGAGACCCAGTACTTC
CDR3 protein: CSARLAGPQETQYF

V gene: TRBV7-9
J gene: TRBJ2-4
D gene: -
clone size: -
CDR3 DNA: TGTGCCAGCAGCTTATTATCACTAGCCTTCGGCCAAAACATTCAGTACTTC
CDR3 protein: CASSLLSLAFGQNIQYF

V gene: TRBV2
J gene: TRBJ1-1
D gene: -
clone size: -
CDR3 DNA: TGTGCCAGCAGGACCGGGCCCATGAACACTGAAGCTTTCTTT
CDR3 protein: CASRTGPMNTEAFF

V gene: TRBV29-1
J gene: TRBJ1-2
D gene: TRBD1
clone size: -
CDR3 DNA: TGCAGCGTTGAAGGGACAGGGGTTGGCTACACCTTC
CDR3 protein: CSVEGTGVGYTF

V gene: TRBV6-2/TRBV6-3
J gene: TRBJ1-2
D gene: -
clone size: many
CDR3 DNA: TGTGCCAGCAGTTACTGGAGAGGGGAAACCGGCTACACCTTC
CDR3 protein: CASSYWRGETGYTF

V gene: TRBV6-6
J gene: TRBJ1-1
D gene: TRBD1
clone size: -
CDR3 DNA: TGTGCCAGCAGTATACACCTTTACCGGACAGGACTGAACACTGAAGCTTTCTTT
CDR3 protein: CASSIHLYRTGLNTEAFF

V gene: TRBV11-2
J gene: TRBJ2-6
D gene: TRBD1
clone size: many
CDR3 DNA: TGTGCCAGCAGCCCGCCGACAGGGGGGGCCAACGTCCTGACTTTC
CDR3 protein: CASSPPTGGANVLTF

V gene: TRBV29-1
J gene: TRBJ2-3
D gene: -
clone size: many
CDR3 DNA: TGCAGCGTTGATGTTTCCGTGGGGAGGGATACGCAGTATTTT
CDR3 protein: CSVDVSVGRDTQYF

V gene: TRBV28
J gene: TRBJ2-3
D gene: -
clone size: many
CDR3 DNA: TGTGCCGGCGGAAGTTACACAGATACGCAGTATTTT
CDR3 protein: CAGGSYTDTQYF

V gene: TRBV25-1
J gene: TRBJ1-1
D gene: -
clone size: -
CDR3 DNA: TGTGCCAGCAGTGAATATCGGGGAGCGGGGCACGGCGAAGCTTTCTTT
CDR3 protein: CASSEYRGAGHGEAFF

V gene: TRBV7-9
J gene: TRBJ1-1
D gene: -
clone size: few
CDR3 DNA: TGTGCCAGCAGCTTATCGGGGCCCACTGAAGCTTTCTTT
CDR3 protein: CASSLSGPTEAFF

V gene: TRBV29-1
J gene: TRBJ1-5
D gene: -
clone size: -
CDR3 DNA: TGCAGCGTTGAAGCTGACAGGAATCAGCCCCAGCATTTT
CDR3 protein: CSVEADRNQPQHF